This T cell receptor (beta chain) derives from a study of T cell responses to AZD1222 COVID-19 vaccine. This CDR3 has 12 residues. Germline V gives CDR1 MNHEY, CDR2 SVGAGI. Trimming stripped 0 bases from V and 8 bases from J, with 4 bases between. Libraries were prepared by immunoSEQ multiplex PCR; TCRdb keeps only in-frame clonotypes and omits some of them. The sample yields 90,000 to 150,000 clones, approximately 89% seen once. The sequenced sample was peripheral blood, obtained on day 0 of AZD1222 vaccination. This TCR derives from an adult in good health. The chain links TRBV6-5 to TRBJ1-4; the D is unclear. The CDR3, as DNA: TGTGCCAGCAGTTACTCTTTGGAAAAACTGTTTTTT. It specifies CASSYSLEKLFF.